One sample yielded the 5 T cell receptor beta chains listed below, sequenced in a study of blood T cell repertoires in COVID-19. TCRdb's table, derived via immunoSEQ multiplex PCR, lists solely in-frame clones and lacks some. This repertoire shows about 160,000 clones, roughly nine tenths found once; its top ten account for approximately 4.1%. The sequencing input was peripheral blood. All receptors come from a woman aged 55-69 years with active or convalescent COVID-19.

The chain is built from TRBV5-5 and TRBJ2-2; a possible D gene is TRBD2 (5 bases). The CDR3 runs to 15 residues. V was cut by 2 bases and J by 5 bases, with 13 bases left in between. Germline V CDR1 and CDR2: SGHKS, YYEKEE (reference sequence). The CDR3 nucleotides read TGTGCCAGCAGCTTAATGGTGGGCGGGACCGGGGAGCTGTTTTTT. It yields the protein CASSLMVGGTGELFF.

The chain recombines TRBV25-1 with TRBJ2-3; 12 nucleotides match TRBD2. The CDR3 has 18 residues. Germline V gene sequence: CDR1 MGHDK, CDR2 SYGVNS. Unmatched junction bases numbered 11, after V lost 3 bases and J lost 4 bases. CDR3 sequence (DNA): TGTGCCAGCAGTGATCCCGAAGGCACTAGCGGGGGGCCAGATACGCAGTATTTT. It is translated as CASSDPEGTSGGPDTQYF.

This clone was counted between two and nine times. The rearrangement uses TRBV9 and TRBJ1-1; possible D gene TRBD1, 6 bases. This CDR3 comprises 15 residues. Per germline, CDR1 SGDLS and CDR2 YYNGEE. V lost 0 bases and J 6 bases, leaving 15 bases between the germline ends. The CDR3 bases are TGTGCCAGCAGCGTAGGGGCACAGGGTAGAGCTGAAGCTTTCTTT. Protein product: CASSVGAQGRAEAFF.

This clone was found once. The gene calls are TRBV7-9 and TRBJ2-1; 7 positions match TRBD1. The germline CDR1 and CDR2 sequences are SEHNR and FQNEAQ (reference sequence). The CDR3 contains 14 residues. V lost 4 bases, J lost 9 bases, and 9 bases stayed unmatched. The CDR3 sequence is CASSSAQPGGEQFF. The DNA for the CDR3 is TGTGCCAGCAGCTCCGCCCAACCAGGGGGTGAGCAGTTCTTC. Full variable domain (outside the CDR3, taken from reference TRBV7-9 and TRBJ2-1): DTGVSQNPRHKITKRGQNVTFRCDPISEHNRLYWYRQTLGQGPEFLTYFQNEAQLEKSRLLSDRFSAERPKGSFSTLEIQRTEQGDSAMYLCASSSAQPGGEQFFGPGTRLTVL.

The chain joins TRBV27 to TRBJ2-7; 14 bases are shared with TRBD2. Germline loops: CDR1 MNHEY, CDR2 SMNVEV (reference sequence). V shed 5 bases and J 0 bases; nucleotides not matched to a gene: 6. The CDR3 covers 17 residues. Here the CDR3 reads CASSQGLAGALSYEQYF. The DNA for the CDR3 is TGTGCCAGCAGTCAGGGACTAGCGGGGGCCCTCTCCTACGAGCAGTACTTC.